Reported below is one TCR beta chain. What it binds is unknown. MiXCR, applied by TCRdb to the 5' RACE reads, yields one record per CDR3 protein. Here the sample spans roughly 380,000 distinct CDR3 sequences, under 30% being singletons. This sample stems from a study of T-cell memory formation after mild COVID-19. Points from the study as a whole: There was no confirmation that second-wave clones peaking on day 37 were SARS-CoV-2 specific.

The CDR3 has 17 amino acids. The V gene lost 0 bases and the J gene lost 7 bases, with 19 bases spanning the gap. CDR1 is SGDLS and CDR2 is YYNGEE in the germline V gene. What was sequenced was PBMCs or a T cell subset sorted from them (not recorded which). The chain uses TRBV9 and TRBJ2-2; D not certain. The source of this sequence is an adult woman who had mild COVID-19 (a few samples of this study predate the infection). Cell type and time point are not known. In DNA form, the CDR3 reads TGTGCCAGCAGCGTAGCTTTTCGGTCCCCCAGTTTCGGGGAGCTGTTTTTT. Protein product: CASSVAFRSPSFGELFF.